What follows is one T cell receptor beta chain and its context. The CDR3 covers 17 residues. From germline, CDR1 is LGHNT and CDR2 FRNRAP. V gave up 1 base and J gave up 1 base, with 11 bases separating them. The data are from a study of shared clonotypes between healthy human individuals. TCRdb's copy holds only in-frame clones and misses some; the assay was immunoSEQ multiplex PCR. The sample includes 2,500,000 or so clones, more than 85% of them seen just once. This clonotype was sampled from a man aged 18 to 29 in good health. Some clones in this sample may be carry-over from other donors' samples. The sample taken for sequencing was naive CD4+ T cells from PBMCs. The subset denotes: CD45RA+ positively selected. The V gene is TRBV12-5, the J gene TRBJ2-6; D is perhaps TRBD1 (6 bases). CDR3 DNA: TGTGCTAGTGGTTTGGGACAGGACCTATCTGGGGCCAACGTCCTGACTTTC. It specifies CASGLGQDLSGANVLTF.